This T cell receptor (beta chain) was recorded in a study of T cell changes during pregnancy in multiple sclerosis (dated by TCRdb to about 2019). Regarding the study in general: The study examined how the T cell repertoire changed over the course of pregnancy in women with multiple sclerosis.

Library method: the immunoSEQ multiplex PCR assay. TCRdb's version of the immuneACCESS table is confined to in-frame rearrangements and falls short of the full clone set. An unresolved V gene accounts for under half of the shortfall where checked; the remainder is of unknown origin. In all, the sample holds roughly 28,000 clones, and roughly 92% of those were seen once. Approximately 5.4% of the sample goes to the ten largest clones. About this clone: This clone's antigen is unknown. Nothing much larger sits one base from this clone, and base qualities are not available.

This receptor was identified in a female donor with multiple sclerosis, enrolled in a pregnancy study. The sample was CD8+ T cells from peripheral blood mononuclear cells, taken before pregnancy.

The DNA sequence reads TGTGCCAGCAGCTCAACCACCGGGACATTCACAGATACGCAGTATTTT. It translates to CASSSTTGTFTDTQYF. The sequence joins TRBV7-2 to TRBJ2-3, with a tentative D gene TRBD1 over 6 matching bases. CDR1 and CDR2 (SGHTA, FQGNSA) derive from the germline V gene. Between the V and J ends, shortened by 4 bases and 2 bases respectively, the junction contains 16 bases. Counted from cysteine to phenylalanine, this CDR3 has 16 amino acids. Just the 48-base CDR3 DNA is kept, in frame starting at base 1.